Presented here are 26 T cell receptor beta chains from one specimen sequenced in a study of tumor-infiltrating lymphocytes in primary liver carcinoma. With a constant-region primer, TCR beta cDNA was made from approximately 520 ng of total RNA. Sequencing libraries for TCR beta derived from three nested multiplex PCR rounds that used slightly modified ARM-PCR. Rounds one and two of PCR, each of 9 to 11 cycles, were primed with TRBV1-TRBV30 forward primers and a C-beta reverse primer. Each CDR3 protein gets one entry after TCRdb re-called the multiplex PCR reads with MiXCR. This table holds 65,000 to 90,000 distinct CDR3 sequences, 72% found once. Investigators took RNA and DNA out together from about 19-30 mg of unsorted bulk tissue. Source material: liver tumor tissue from sampling region 1. Subset denoted: tumor region T1, superior pole. The receptors were gathered from a man aged 35 to 55 with primary liver carcinoma and hepatitis B virus infection.

About this clonotype: Because it lacks the conserved phenylalanine or tryptophan at the end, this CDR3 is likely a read error. Because the CDR3's place on the DNA is in doubt, the DNA is left out and the CDR3 is given as listed by TCRdb. The chain recombines TRBV11-2 with TRBJ2-7; the table's D call of TRBD2 was not tested on the DNA. Germline CDR1 reads SGHAT; CDR2 reads FQNNGV. Termini included, the CDR3 measures 18 amino acids. The CDR3 sequence is CASSLSVALAGGGYEEYS.

The sample holds one count of this clonotype. Relative to the germline gene, one junction end is altered; a read error may explain this. This chain joins TRBV6-1 and TRBJ1-2; D not certain. In germline, CDR1 is MNHNS, CDR2 SASEGT. CDR3 length: 15 amino acids. The CDR3 sequence is CASTEPEPTREGYTF. CDR3 DNA: TGCGCCAGCACTGAACCGGAACCGACGCGGGAAGGCTACACCTTC.

Of note for this clonotype: It is likely a read error, because the conserved phenylalanine at the end of the CDR3 is missing. This chain joins TRBV6-1 and TRBJ2-2; D is possibly TRBD2 (7 bases). There are 13 residues in the CDR3. The V and J ends lost 2 bases and 7 bases respectively, with 8 bases between them. CDR1 and CDR2 (germline): MNHNS, SASEGT. CDR3: CASSERGGGELFS. The CDR3 DNA sequence: TGTGCCAGCAGTGAAAGGGGGGGCGGGGAGCTGTTTTCT.

The chain has TRBV11-2 and TRBJ2-7; D may be TRBD2 (5 bases). This CDR3 has 18 residues. CDR1 is SGHAT, CDR2 FQNNGV, per germline. The V gene lost 2 bases and the J gene lost 4 bases, with 24 bases spanning the gap. The CDR3 loop is CASSLSVGLVGGGYEQYF. CDR3 nucleotide sequence: TGTGCCAGCAGCTTATCCGTTGGACTTGTAGGAGGCGGGTACGAGCAGTACTTC.

With regard to this clonotype: At one boundary the junction diverges from the germline segment, which might be a read error. The DNA of the CDR3 is TGCAGCGCTTCTTCGAACATTGAAGCTCTCTTT. Protein sequence: CSASSNIEALF. The gene calls are TRBV29-1 and TRBJ1-1; D call uncertain. The CDR3 covers 11 residues. Germline CDR1 SQVTM, CDR2 ANQGSEA. The full variable domain, with the rest looked up from reference TRBV29-1 and TRBJ1-1, is SAVISQKPSRDICQRGTSLTIQCQVDSQVTMMFWYRQQPGQSLTLIATANQGSEATYESGFVIDKFPISRPNLTFSTLTVSNMSPEDSSIYLCSASSNIEALFGQGTRLTVV.

A remark on this clonotype: Its ends do not fully match the called genes, so a read error is possible. The gene calls are TRBV11-2 and TRBJ2-5; D perhaps matches TRBD2 (6 bases). Per the germline V gene, CDR1 is SGHAT and CDR2 is FQNNGV. CDR3 size: 16 residues. CDR3 region: CASSLGSSGPGETQHF. In DNA form, the CDR3 reads TGTGCCAGCAGCTTAGGGAGTAGCGGCCCGGGAGAGACTCAGCACTTC.

Turning to this clonotype: The conserved final phenylalanine or tryptophan is absent from the CDR3, which likely points to a read error. The V gene is TRBV29-1, the J gene TRBJ2-7; D is uncertain. The CDR3 runs to 14 residues. V dropped 7 bases and J dropped 0 bases, with 16 bases sitting between them. The germline gives CDR1 SQVTM, CDR2 ANQGSEA. The DNA for the CDR3 is TGCAGCGCCTGGTCCTCAGGCAACTCCTACGAGCAGTACCTC. Protein: CSAWSSGNSYEQYL.

About this clonotype itself: The junction differs from germline at one of its ends, possibly a read error. V gene TRBV12-3 or TRBV12-4 combines with J gene TRBJ2-2; no clear D gene. This CDR3 is built from 12 residues. Here the CDR3 reads CASSRMPEELSF. The CDR3 nucleotides are TGTGCCAGCAGTCGTATGCCCGAGGAGCTGTCTTTT.

Points on this clonotype: The CDR3 does not end in the conserved phenylalanine or tryptophan, so this is likely a read error. The DNA is left out, because the CDR3 cannot be placed on it with certainty; the CDR3 is given as TCRdb lists it. This chain uses TRBV6-5 with TRBJ2-5; the table assigns TRBD1, which was not confirmed against the DNA. From its first to its last residue, the CDR3 has 13 amino acids. Germline V gene lookup returns CDR1 MNHEY and CDR2 SVGAGI. CDR3 sequence: CASRVDRGETQHL.

The genes are TRBV9 and TRBJ2-2; 9 bases map to TRBD1. The CDR3 runs to 12 residues. V was clipped by 4 bases and J by 13 bases; unmatched bases: 5. Per the germline V gene, CDR1 is SGDLS and CDR2 is YYNGEE. CDR3 in amino acids: CASSRQGGGLFF. The DNA of the CDR3 is TGTGCCAGCAGCCGACAGGGGGGCGGGCTGTTTTTT.

This rearrangement joins TRBV6-1 to TRBJ2-3, with no clear D. V shed 7 bases and J shed 7 bases, with 9 bases lying between them. The CDR3 has 11 amino acids. Looked up from germline, CDR1 is MNHNS and CDR2 is SASEGT. The CDR3 nucleotides read TGTGCCAGCAATCGACGGCATACGCAGTATTTT. Encoded protein: CASNRRHTQYF.

With respect to this clonotype: It may be a read error: a sequence one base away is much more abundant. The rearrangement links TRBV28 to TRBJ1-5; 7 nucleotides line up with TRBD1. This CDR3 spans 17 amino acids. V trimming: 7 bases; J trimming: 0 bases; junction bases outside the gene matches: 12. CDR1 MDHEN and CDR2 SYDVKM come from the germline V gene. For the CDR3, the DNA is TGTGCCAGCACTTTTGCGGACAGGCTTTATAGCAATCAGCCCCAGCATTTT. It translates to CASTFADRLYSNQPQHF.

This rearrangement joins TRBV5-4 to TRBJ2-6; 7 bases agree with TRBD1. This CDR3 contains 17 residues. Trimming at V came to 10 bases and at J to 0 bases, leaving 13 bases not matched to a gene. The germline gives CDR1 SGHNT, CDR2 YYREEE (reference sequence). The CDR3 spells CACSQRQGHSGANVLTF. CDR3 bases: TGTGCCTGTAGTCAGAGACAGGGCCACTCTGGGGCCAACGTCCTGACTTTC.

The count of this clonotype is one. One junction end does not reproduce the germline sequence, and a read error may be involved. The V gene is TRBV10-3, the J gene TRBJ2-1; D gene unclear. The CDR3 loop spans 14 amino acids. Germline CDR1 ENHRY, CDR2 SYGVKD. CDR3 bases: TGTACCATCAGTGACGCGGCAGCCTCCGATGAGCTGTTCTTC. It is translated as CTISDAAASDELFF.

Details on this clonotype: Likely a read error: the CDR3 ends without its conserved phenylalanine or tryptophan. The chain combines TRBV11-2 with TRBJ2-2, with D possibly matching TRBD2 (5 bases). Germline V gives CDR1 SGHAT, CDR2 FQNNGV. The CDR3 runs to 16 residues. Trimming left V 1 base short and J 5 bases short, with 14 bases between. The CDR3 here is CASSLVALAVTGELFS. CDR3 coding DNA: TGTGCCAGCAGCTTAGTGGCGCTAGCAGTAACCGGGGAGCTGTTTTCT.

Details on this clonotype: A read error may account for a junction end that differs from germline. The rearrangement joins TRBV6-1 to TRBJ2-7, with 7 bases aligning to TRBD2. This CDR3 contains 15 residues. The germline gives CDR1 MNHNS, CDR2 SASEGT. The CDR3 reads CDSSEGAGSSYEQYF. DNA of the CDR3: TGTGACAGCAGTGAAGGAGCGGGATCTTCCTACGAGCAGTACTTC.

On this clonotype itself: A much larger clone sits a single nucleotide away, making a read error possible. The chain employs TRBV4-1 and TRBJ2-1; 13 bases are shared with TRBD2. CDR1 and CDR2 (germline): MGHRA, YSYEKL. The CDR3 runs 16 residues. Trimming at V came to 1 base and at J to 12 bases, leaving 9 bases not matched to a gene. For the CDR3, the DNA is TGCGCCAGCAGCCAAGTTTTGCGACTAGCGGGAGGAGTGCAGTTCTTC. Translated, it gives CASSQVLRLAGGVQFF.

The table lists this clonotype with a few counts. The CDR3 DNA is TGTGCCAGCACCTTAGGGAGGGCCCGGGAGTTCTTC. Its protein product is CASTLGRAREFF. V gene TRBV6-5 combines with J gene TRBJ2-1; 7 bases match TRBD2. Per germline, CDR1 MNHEY and CDR2 SVGAGI. The length of the CDR3 is 12 residues. Losses at the gene ends were 7 bases for V and 14 bases for J; bases not matched to a gene: 11.

A word on this clonotype: One junction end disagrees with the germline gene, perhaps due to a read error. The gene calls are TRBV11-1 and TRBJ2-2; the D is unclear. The CDR3 runs to 12 residues. The germline CDR1 and CDR2 sequences are SGHAT and FQDESV (reference sequence). As DNA, the CDR3 is TGTGCCAGCAACTCGAACACTGGGGAGCTGTTTTTT. It yields the protein CASNSNTGELFF.

This clonotype was seen more than once but under ten times. Being one base from a much bigger clone, this may be a read error. The V and J genes are TRBV5-4 and TRBJ2-5; TRBD1 agrees at 9 bases. The CDR3 length is 14 residues. Germline V lookup: CDR1 SGHNT, CDR2 YYREEE (reference sequence). The CDR3 region is CVSSARDREETQYF. The CDR3 nucleotides are TGTGTCAGCAGCGCCCGGGACAGGGAAGAGACCCAGTACTTC.

The J gene is TRBJ1-6, the V gene TRBV5-4; a possible D gene is TRBD1 (5 bases). Between the trimmed V and J ends, which lost 0 bases and 9 bases, there was a span of 16 bases. CDR1 and CDR2 (germline): SGHNT, YYREEE (reference sequence). The CDR3 spans 16 residues. Written as DNA, the CDR3 is TGTGCCAGCAGCTTGGCATTTGGACGAGGGGCTTCACCCCTCCACTTT. It codes for CASSLAFGRGASPLHF.

This clonotype is a singleton in its sample. The rearrangement joins TRBV2 to TRBJ2-7; a weak D match, TRBD2 (5 bases). The V end lost 8 bases, the J end lost 0 bases, and 11 bases lay between the germline ends. CDR1 is SNHLY and CDR2 is FYNNEI in the germline V gene. The CDR3 length is 13 residues. The CDR3 loop reads CASSERNSYEQYF. CDR3 nucleotides: TGTGCCAGCTCGGAGCGGAACTCCTACGAGCAGTACTTC.

A remark on this clonotype: A much larger clone is a single base away; this may be a read error. The CDR3 DNA follows: TGCGTCAGCAGCTTGACAGAGGCTGGCGAGCAGTACTTC. Amino acids: CVSSLTEAGEQYF. The chain has TRBV5-1 and TRBJ2-7; TRBD1 is a possible D gene (5 bases). The CDR3 has 13 residues. Germline lookup yields CDR1 SGHRS and CDR2 YFSETQ.

This clonotype was seen repeatedly, ten times or more. The rearrangement joins TRBV10-3 to TRBJ2-7; the match to TRBD2 covers 11 bases. J lost 0 bases, V lost 3 bases, and 4 bases had no gene match. CDR3 size: 16 residues. The germline V gene has CDR1 ENHRY and CDR2 SYGVKD. CDR3 bases: TGTGCCATCAGTGACCCCACTAGCGGGAGCTCCTACGAGCAGTACTTC. As protein: CAISDPTSGSSYEQYF.

Notes on this clonotype: Compared with germline, one end of the junction differs, possibly owing to a read error. This chain uses TRBV10-3 with TRBJ2-2; a possible D gene is TRBD2 (6 bases). The germline V gene encodes CDR1 ENHRY and CDR2 SYGVKD. The CDR3 contains 14 residues. Here the CDR3 DNA reads TGTGCCATCAGTATACGGAGGGGCCCCGGGGAGCCGTTTTTT. Translating gives CAISIRRGPGEPFF.

The chain couples TRBV21-1 to TRBJ2-1; no DNA check was done on the table's D call, TRBD2. TRBV21-1 is a pseudogene segment. The CDR3 is made up of 15 amino acids. CDR3 protein: CVSSKEVGGSNEQFF. CDR3 bases: TGTGTCAGCAGCAAAGAGGTGGGAGGTAGCAATGAGCAGTTCTTC.